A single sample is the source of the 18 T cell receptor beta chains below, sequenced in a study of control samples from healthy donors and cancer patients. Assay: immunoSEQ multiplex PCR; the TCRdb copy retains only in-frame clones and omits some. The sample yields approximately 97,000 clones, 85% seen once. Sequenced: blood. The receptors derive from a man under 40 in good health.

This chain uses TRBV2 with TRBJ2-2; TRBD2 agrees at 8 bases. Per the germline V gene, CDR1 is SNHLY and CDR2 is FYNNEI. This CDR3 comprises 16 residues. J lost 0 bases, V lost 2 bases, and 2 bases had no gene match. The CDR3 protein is CASSERAGANTGELFF. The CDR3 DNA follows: TGTGCCAGCAGTGAAAGAGCGGGGGCGAACACCGGGGAGCTGTTTTTT.

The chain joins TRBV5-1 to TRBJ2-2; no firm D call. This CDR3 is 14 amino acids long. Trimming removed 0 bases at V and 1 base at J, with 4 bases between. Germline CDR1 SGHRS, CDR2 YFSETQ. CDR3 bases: TGCGCCAGCAGCTTGGCTGTGAACACCGGGGAGCTGTTTTTT. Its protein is CASSLAVNTGELFF.

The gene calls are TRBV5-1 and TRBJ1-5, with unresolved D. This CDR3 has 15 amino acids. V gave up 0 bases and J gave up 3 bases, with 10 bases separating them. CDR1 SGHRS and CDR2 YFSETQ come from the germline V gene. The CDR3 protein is CASSLAPGINQPQHF. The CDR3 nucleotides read TGCGCCAGCAGCTTGGCCCCAGGAATCAATCAGCCCCAGCATTTT.

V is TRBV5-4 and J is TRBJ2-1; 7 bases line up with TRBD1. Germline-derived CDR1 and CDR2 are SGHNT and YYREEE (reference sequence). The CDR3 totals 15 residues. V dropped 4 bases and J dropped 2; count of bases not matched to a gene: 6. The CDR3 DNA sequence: TGTGCCAGCAGCAGGGGACAGCTTGCCTACAATGAGCAGTTCTTC. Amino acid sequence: CASSRGQLAYNEQFF.

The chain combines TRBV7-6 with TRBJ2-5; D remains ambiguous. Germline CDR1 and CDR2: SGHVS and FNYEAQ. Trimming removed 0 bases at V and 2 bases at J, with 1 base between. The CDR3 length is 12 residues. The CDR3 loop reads CASSLAQETQYF. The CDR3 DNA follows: TGTGCCAGCAGCTTAGCTCAAGAGACCCAGTACTTC.

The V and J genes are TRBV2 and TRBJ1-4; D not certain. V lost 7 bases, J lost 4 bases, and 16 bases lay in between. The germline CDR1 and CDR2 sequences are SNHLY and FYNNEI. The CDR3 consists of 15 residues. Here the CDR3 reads CASTGKTTHNEKLFF. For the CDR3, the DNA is TGTGCCAGCACAGGAAAAACAACTCATAATGAAAAACTGTTTTTT.

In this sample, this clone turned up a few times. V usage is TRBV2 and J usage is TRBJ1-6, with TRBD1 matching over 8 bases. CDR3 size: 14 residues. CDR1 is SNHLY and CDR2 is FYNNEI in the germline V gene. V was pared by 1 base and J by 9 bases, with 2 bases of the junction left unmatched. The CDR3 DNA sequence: TGTGCCAGCAGTGAAGAGACAGGGGTTTCACCCCTCCACTTT. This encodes CASSEETGVSPLHF.

The CDR3 loop is CASSLEGGTGGYTF. CDR3 DNA: TGTGCCAGCAGCTTAGAAGGGGGTACGGGGGGCTACACCTTC. The chain has TRBV11-2 and TRBJ1-2, with D tentatively TRBD1 (6 bases). Per the germline V gene, CDR1 is SGHAT and CDR2 is FQNNGV. V lost 0 bases, J lost 8 bases, and 13 bases lay in between. The CDR3 is 14 residues long.

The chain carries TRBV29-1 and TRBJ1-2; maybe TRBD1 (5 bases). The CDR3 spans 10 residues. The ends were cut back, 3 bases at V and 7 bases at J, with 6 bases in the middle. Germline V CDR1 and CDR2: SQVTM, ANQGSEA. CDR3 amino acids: CSVDTGGYTF. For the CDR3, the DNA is TGCAGCGTTGATACAGGTGGCTACACCTTC.

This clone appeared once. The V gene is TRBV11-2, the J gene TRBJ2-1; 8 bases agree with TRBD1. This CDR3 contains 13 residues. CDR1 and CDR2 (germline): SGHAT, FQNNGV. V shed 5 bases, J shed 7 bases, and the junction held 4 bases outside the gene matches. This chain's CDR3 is CASSVRQGNEQFF. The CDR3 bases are TGTGCCAGCAGCGTAAGACAGGGGAATGAGCAGTTCTTC.

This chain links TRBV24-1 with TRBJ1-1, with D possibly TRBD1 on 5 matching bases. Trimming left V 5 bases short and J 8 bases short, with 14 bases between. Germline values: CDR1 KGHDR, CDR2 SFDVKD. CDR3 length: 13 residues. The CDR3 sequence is CATSAPQGNEAFF. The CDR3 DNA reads TGTGCCACCAGTGCCCCCCAGGGAAACGAAGCTTTCTTT.

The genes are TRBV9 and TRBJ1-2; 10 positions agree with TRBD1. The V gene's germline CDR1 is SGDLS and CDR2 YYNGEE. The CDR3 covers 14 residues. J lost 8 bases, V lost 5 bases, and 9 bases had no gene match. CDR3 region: CASSAGTGASGYTF. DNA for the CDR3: TGTGCCAGCAGTGCCGGGACAGGGGCCTCGGGCTACACCTTC.

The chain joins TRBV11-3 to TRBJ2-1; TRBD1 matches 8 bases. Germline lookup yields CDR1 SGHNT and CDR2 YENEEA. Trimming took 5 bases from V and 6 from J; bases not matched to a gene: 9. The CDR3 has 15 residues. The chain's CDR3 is CASSPTDRGSNEQFF. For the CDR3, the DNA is TGTGCCAGCAGCCCTACAGACAGGGGAAGCAATGAGCAGTTCTTC.

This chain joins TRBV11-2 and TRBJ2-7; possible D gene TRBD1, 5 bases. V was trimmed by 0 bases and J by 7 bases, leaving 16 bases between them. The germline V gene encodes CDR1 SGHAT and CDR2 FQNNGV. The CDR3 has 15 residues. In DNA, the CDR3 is TGTGCCAGCAGCTTAGATGGTCCAGGGCTGGGGGAGCAGTACTTC. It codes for CASSLDGPGLGEQYF.

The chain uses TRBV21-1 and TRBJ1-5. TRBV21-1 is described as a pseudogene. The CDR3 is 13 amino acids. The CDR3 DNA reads TGTGCCAGCAGCAATAAGAGCATTCAGCCCCAGCATTTT. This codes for CASSNKSIQPQHF.

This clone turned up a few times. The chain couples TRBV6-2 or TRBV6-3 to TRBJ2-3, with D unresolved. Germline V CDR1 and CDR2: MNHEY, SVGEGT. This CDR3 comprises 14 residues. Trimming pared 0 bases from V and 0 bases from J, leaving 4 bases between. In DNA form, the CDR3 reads TGTGCCAGCAGTTACTCGGCTAGCACAGATACGCAGTATTTT. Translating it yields CASSYSASTDTQYF.

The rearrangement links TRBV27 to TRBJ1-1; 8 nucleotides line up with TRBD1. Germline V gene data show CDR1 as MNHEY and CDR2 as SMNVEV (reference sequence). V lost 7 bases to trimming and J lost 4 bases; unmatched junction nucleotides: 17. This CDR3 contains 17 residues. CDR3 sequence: CASIPRQGAFGGTEAFF. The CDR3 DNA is TGTGCCAGCATCCCTCGGCAGGGGGCGTTTGGGGGCACTGAAGCTTTCTTT.

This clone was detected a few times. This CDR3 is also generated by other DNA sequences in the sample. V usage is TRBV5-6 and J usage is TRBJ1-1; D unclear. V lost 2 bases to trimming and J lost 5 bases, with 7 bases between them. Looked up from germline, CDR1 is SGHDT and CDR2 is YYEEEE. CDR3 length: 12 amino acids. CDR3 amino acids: CASSLRGTEAFF. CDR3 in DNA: TGTGCCAGCAGCTTACGAGGGACTGAAGCTTTCTTT.